This T cell receptor (beta chain) was profiled in a study of T-cell reconstitution after alpha-beta-depleted transplantation in children. Trimming removed 4 bases at V and 3 bases at J, with 17 bases between. The CDR3 runs to 15 residues. CDR1 is SQVTM and CDR2 is ANQGSEA in the germline V gene. It was with unique molecular identifiers that the TCRbeta library was prepared. MiXCR was run by TCRdb on the PCR reads, yielding one entry per CDR3 protein. The data contain 350,000 to 450,000 distinct CDR3 sequences, over 20% of them singletons. Sample: PBMCs from the stem cell graft donor, taken from the stem cell graft. The chain is built from TRBV29-1 and TRBJ2-3; possibly TRBD2 for D (6 bases). This receptor was taken from a human donor who donated a stem cell graft to a child with acute myeloid leukemia. The CDR3: CSVGSGAVRTDTQYF. CDR3 bases: TGCAGCGTTGGGTCGGGAGCTGTTAGGACAGATACGCAGTATTTT.